This record concerns one T cell receptor (beta chain) sequence. The Seattle patients joined while their infection was active and were tracked longitudinally afterward. Clones were sequenced by immunoSEQ multiplex PCR, and TCRdb holds only the in-frame ones, with some missing. The sample holds some 450,000 clones, around 88% seen once. The data stem from a study of blood T cell repertoires in COVID-19. V was clipped by 7 bases and J by 5 bases; unmatched bases: 12. The CDR3 extends over 16 amino acids. Germline V gene sequence: CDR1 KGHDR, CDR2 SFDVKD. This clonotype was sampled from a woman in her 50s with COVID-19, enrolled during active disease. The rearrangement uses TRBV24-1 and TRBJ2-3; 9 bases are a match to TRBD2. Specimen: peripheral blood. The CDR3 bases are TGTGCCACCAGCGATGTGAGTAGCGGGGGCGGAGATACGCAGTATTTT. Residues: CATSDVSSGGGDTQYF.